This T cell receptor (beta chain) was captured in a study of blood T cell repertoires in COVID-19. Overall study: Sources were T cells, B-cell-depleted T cells, or PBMCs; the material itself was cDNA or gDNA.

The Seattle site enrolled patients during active infection and followed them longitudinally. Unmatched junction bases numbered 14, after V lost 3 bases and J lost 5 bases. The germline gives CDR1 SGHDT, CDR2 YYEEEE. This CDR3 comprises 17 residues. Authors' analysis steps: Nucleated cell number was recorded as an estimate derived from reference gene primer amplification. Libraries were prepared by immunoSEQ multiplex PCR; TCRdb keeps only in-frame clonotypes and omits some of them. The V and J calls and clone size are taken from that table; D and trimming were inferred from the DNA. The table has 200,000 to 300,000 clones, about 90% seen once; the top ten hold approximately 0.8%.

V usage is TRBV5-6 and J usage is TRBJ1-1, with 9 bases identical to TRBD1. The origin of this receptor is a man aged 25 to 40 with COVID-19, enrolled during active disease. Sequenced: peripheral blood. The CDR3 DNA sequence: TGTGCCAGCAGCTGGCCGGGGTTTGACAGGGGGAATACTGAAGCTTTCTTT. This translates into CASSWPGFDRGNTEAFF.